The 29 T cell receptor beta chains listed next were all sequenced from one sample in a study of T-cell memory formation after mild COVID-19. TCRdb recomputed calls from the 5' RACE reads with MiXCR, one row per CDR3 protein. The table has 100,000 to 150,000 distinct CDR3 sequences, approximately 15% seen once. The sequenced material came from PBMCs or a T cell subset sorted from them (not recorded which). The receptors were sampled from a man aged 18 to 29 who had mild COVID-19 (a few samples of this study predate the infection). Cell type and time point are not known.

The V gene is TRBV6-2 or TRBV6-3, the J gene TRBJ2-2; D not resolved. In germline, CDR1 is MNHEY, CDR2 SVGEGT. V lost 2 bases, J lost 1 base, and 5 bases lay in between. The length of the CDR3 is 14 residues. Written as DNA, the CDR3 is TGTGCCAGCAGTTACCTCTTGAACACCGGGGAGCTGTTTTTT. Protein: CASSYLLNTGELFF.

The chain combines TRBV9 with TRBJ2-2; 8 bases agree with TRBD1. J lost 7 bases, V lost 2 bases, and 7 bases had no gene match. This CDR3 spans 15 amino acids. The germline V gene has CDR1 SGDLS and CDR2 YYNGEE. The CDR3 DNA follows: TGTGCCAGCAGCGTTAGCCCACAGGGGGACGGGGAGCTGTTTTTT. It codes for CASSVSPQGDGELFF.

The CDR3, as DNA: TGTGCCAGCAGCCAGCAATTGGGGCGGGGGGGCACAGATACGCAGTATTTT. Translating it yields CASSQQLGRGGTDTQYF. The V call is TRBV27, the J call TRBJ2-3, with 8 nucleotides matching TRBD2. V was clipped by 6 bases and J by 1 base; unmatched bases: 12. This CDR3 has 17 amino acids. Per germline, CDR1 MNHEY and CDR2 SMNVEV (reference sequence).

The genes are TRBV11-1 and TRBJ2-7; TRBD1 is a possible D gene (8 bases). Deletions cut 7 bases from V and 4 bases from J, with 20 bases between. CDR1 SGHAT and CDR2 FQDESV come from the germline V gene (reference sequence). This CDR3 is 15 amino acids long. The CDR3 here is CASTQQGGLGYEQYF. DNA of the CDR3: TGTGCCAGCACCCAACAGGGGGGGCTTGGATACGAGCAGTACTTC.

J is TRBJ1-2 and V is TRBV5-1; D may be TRBD1 (5 bases). Germline CDR1 SGHRS, CDR2 YFSETQ. V was clipped by 4 bases and J by 3 bases, with 16 bases between them. There are 15 residues in the CDR3. Written as DNA, the CDR3 is TGCGCCAGCAGCCCCCAGGGTCCGCGGGACTATGGCTACACCTTC. This sequence encodes CASSPQGPRDYGYTF.

This clonotype was counted only a few times. The chain combines TRBV11-2 with TRBJ2-7, with no clear D. CDR3 length equals 13 residues. Germline CDR1 is SGHAT and CDR2 is FQNNGV. The germline V and J ends were trimmed by 3 bases and 0 bases, with 6 bases remaining between them. The CDR3 region has the DNA TGTGCCAGCAGCTTCCAGTACTCCTACGAGCAGTACTTC. As protein: CASSFQYSYEQYF.

This clonotype was observed a handful of times. The rearrangement uses TRBV5-1 and TRBJ2-5; 7 bases line up with TRBD1. Per germline, CDR1 SGHRS and CDR2 YFSETQ. J lost 1 base, V lost 5 bases, and 5 bases had no gene match. This CDR3 contains 14 residues. CDR3: CASRRGQPQETQYF. DNA for the CDR3: TGCGCCAGCAGACGGGGACAGCCCCAAGAGACCCAGTACTTC.

This chain joins TRBV20-1 and TRBJ1-1; no definite D call. Trimming stripped 6 bases from V and 11 bases from J, with 10 bases between. Germline V gene data show CDR1 as DFQATT and CDR2 as SNEGSKA (reference sequence). The CDR3 consists of 9 residues. CDR3 in amino acids: CSAKVGAFF. In DNA, the CDR3 is TGCAGTGCGAAGGTTGGGGCTTTCTTT.

This clonotype has ten or more counts. The V call is TRBV5-1, the J call TRBJ1-1; the D gene is possibly TRBD1 (5 bases). CDR3 length equals 13 residues. Germline V lookup: CDR1 SGHRS, CDR2 YFSETQ. Trimming took off 0 bases at V and 4 bases at J, with 7 bases between the two ends. CDR3 in DNA: TGCGCCAGCAGCTTGGTTCAGGGCACTGAAGCTTTCTTT. Residues: CASSLVQGTEAFF.

This clonotype was seen only a few times. The chain couples TRBV9 to TRBJ2-3, with D perhaps being TRBD1 or TRBD2 (5 bases each). Trimming removed 4 bases from V and 0 bases from J, with 18 bases in between. CDR1 SGDLS and CDR2 YYNGEE come from the germline V gene. CDR3 length: 17 residues. CDR3 amino acids: CASSLRDRGFSTDTQYF. In DNA form, the CDR3 reads TGTGCCAGCAGCCTCCGGGACCGAGGGTTTAGCACAGATACGCAGTATTTT.

The chain uses TRBV7-3 and TRBJ2-5, with no clear D. This CDR3 has 13 amino acids. Deletions cut 0 bases from V and 2 bases from J, with 4 bases between. Germline loops: CDR1 SGHTA, CDR2 FQGTGA. The CDR3 spells CASSLTQQETQYF. As DNA, the CDR3 is TGTGCCAGCAGCTTAACCCAACAAGAGACCCAGTACTTC.

The chain combines TRBV6-5 with TRBJ1-6, with D uncertain. V was clipped by 5 bases and J by 10 bases, with 9 bases between them. This CDR3 is 12 amino acids long. Germline CDR1 is MNHEY and CDR2 is SVGAGI. Here the CDR3 DNA reads TGTGCCAGCAGTCCCCACCGGTCACCCCTCCACTTT. Its protein product is CASSPHRSPLHF.

Only a few counts were recorded for this clonotype. This sequence joins TRBV5-1 and TRBJ1-5, with no clear D. The CDR3 extends over 14 amino acids. The ends were cut back, 0 bases at V and 7 bases at J, with 11 bases in the middle. CDR1 and CDR2 (germline): SGHRS, YFSETQ. CDR3 in amino acids: CASSLEVSGQPQHF. The CDR3 DNA sequence: TGCGCCAGCAGCTTGGAGGTATCGGGCCAGCCCCAGCATTTT.

The gene calls are TRBV5-1 and TRBJ2-5; the match to TRBD1 covers 10 bases. The CDR3 sequence is 14 residues long. V was pared by 4 bases and J by 4 bases, with 4 bases of the junction left unmatched. CDR1 and CDR2 from the germline V gene are SGHRS and YFSETQ. As DNA, the CDR3 is TGCGCCAGCAGCACCGGGACAGGGGCAGAGACCCAGTACTTC. Translated, it gives CASSTGTGAETQYF.

This clonotype appeared many times. The J gene is TRBJ1-1, the V gene TRBV4-1; TRBD1 might be the D (6 bases). Germline CDR1 and CDR2: MGHRA and YSYEKL. Trimming took 5 bases from V and 1 from J, leaving 14 bases between them. The CDR3 is 15 amino acids. DNA for the CDR3: TGCGCCAGCAGCGCACGAGGGGGGGCGAACACTGAAGCTTTCTTT. Translation: CASSARGGANTEAFF.

The chain couples TRBV20-1 to TRBJ2-3; D not certain. V lost 4 bases, J lost 0 bases, and 2 bases lay in between. The CDR3 is 11 residues long. Germline assignment: CDR1 DFQATT and CDR2 SNEGSKA (reference sequence). Here the CDR3 DNA reads TGCAGTGCTACCAGCACAGATACGCAGTATTTT. Translating gives CSATSTDTQYF.

This clonotype was detected a few times. This chain uses TRBV7-9 with TRBJ1-1; no clear D gene. V shed 2 bases and J shed 0 bases, with 10 bases lying between them. CDR1 is SEHNR, CDR2 FQNEAQ, per germline (reference sequence). This CDR3 region has 15 residues. The CDR3 is CASSLFVDLNTEAFF. As DNA, the CDR3 is TGTGCCAGCAGCTTATTCGTCGATTTGAACACTGAAGCTTTCTTT. Full variable domain (rest looked up from reference TRBV7-9 and TRBJ1-1): DTGVSQNPRHKITKRGQNVTFRCDPISEHNRLYWYRQTLGQGPEFLTYFQNEAQLEKSRLLSDRFSAERPKGSFSTLEIQRTEQGDSAMYLCASSLFVDLNTEAFFGQGTRLTVV.

This chain connects TRBV7-2 to TRBJ2-2; D not certain. The CDR3 is 14 residues long. From germline, CDR1 is SGHTA and CDR2 FQGNSA. The V gene lost 3 bases and the J gene lost 3 bases, with 8 bases spanning the gap. The CDR3 region is CASSLSQHTGELFF. The CDR3 nucleotides read TGTGCCAGCAGCTTGTCACAGCACACCGGGGAGCTGTTTTTT.

This chain links TRBV5-1 with TRBJ2-7; 11 positions match TRBD1. CDR3 length: 14 amino acids. Trimming removed 2 bases from V and 5 bases from J; junction bases left unmatched: 3. Germline CDR1 is SGHRS and CDR2 is YFSETQ. The DNA of the CDR3 is TGCGCCAGCAGCTTAGGACAGGGGGCTAACGAGCAGTACGTC. Its translation is CASSLGQGANEQYV.

V usage is TRBV20-1 and J usage is TRBJ2-7; 7 bases agree with TRBD1. Losses at the gene ends were 4 bases for V and 2 bases for J; bases not matched to a gene: 2. The CDR3 spans 12 residues. Germline assignment: CDR1 DFQATT and CDR2 SNEGSKA (reference sequence). In nucleotides, the CDR3 is TGCAGTGCTACAACAGGGGCCTACGAGCAGTACTTC. Translation gives CSATTGAYEQYF.

This clonotype was seen more than once but under ten times. This rearrangement joins TRBV7-2 to TRBJ1-3; a possible D gene is TRBD1 (6 bases). CDR1 SGHTA and CDR2 FQGNSA come from the germline V gene. This CDR3 region has 13 residues. V lost 7 bases to trimming and J lost 2 bases, with 9 bases between them. The CDR3 sequence: CASTWGPGNTIYF. The CDR3 DNA reads as TGTGCCAGCACCTGGGGGCCTGGAAACACCATATATTTT.

Only a few counts were recorded for this clonotype. The J gene is TRBJ2-5, the V gene TRBV7-6, with D perhaps TRBD1 (6 bases). The CDR3 contains 14 residues. Germline loops: CDR1 SGHVS, CDR2 FNYEAQ. V lost 7 bases to trimming and J lost 7 bases, with 19 bases between them. CDR3 nucleotide sequence: TGTGCCAGCACCCTGGGCAGGGGTCAGGGGACCCAGTACTTC. Translating gives CASTLGRGQGTQYF.

This clonotype was counted only a few times. The chain recombines TRBV5-1 with TRBJ1-4; D is undetermined. The CDR3 is 16 residues long. The V end lost 4 bases, the J end lost 4 bases, and 17 bases lay between the germline ends. CDR1 is SGHRS, CDR2 YFSETQ, per germline. CDR3 nucleotides: TGCGCCAGCAGCCCGCCCGGCGGACTACTTAATGAAAAACTGTTTTTT. Translation gives CASSPPGGLLNEKLFF.

The chain has TRBV7-9 and TRBJ1-2; 8 bases map to TRBD1. CDR1 is SEHNR, CDR2 FQNEAQ, per germline (reference sequence). This CDR3 region has 14 residues. V lost 5 bases and J lost 4; bases outside the gene matches: 6. The CDR3 sequence: CASSLGQGGYGYTF. The CDR3 DNA is TGTGCCAGCAGCCTCGGACAGGGAGGCTATGGCTACACCTTC. Filled out from reference TRBV7-9 and TRBJ1-2, the complete variable domain reads DTGVSQNPRHKITKRGQNVTFRCDPISEHNRLYWYRQTLGQGPEFLTYFQNEAQLEKSRLLSDRFSAERPKGSFSTLEIQRTEQGDSAMYLCASSLGQGGYGYTFGSGTRLTVV.

This clonotype was picked up a small number of times. The chain recombines TRBV7-8 with TRBJ1-2; 8 nucleotides line up with TRBD1. This CDR3 is 16 amino acids long. Germline CDR1 SGHVS, CDR2 FQNEAQ. Unmatched junction bases numbered 10, after V lost 5 bases and J lost 2 bases. The CDR3 bases are TGTGCCAGCAGCCCTGCCGGGACAGGAGAAAACTATGGCTACACCTTC. Translated: CASSPAGTGENYGYTF.

The gene calls are TRBV7-9 and TRBJ2-5; D might be TRBD1 or TRBD2, each matching 5 bases. The ends were cut back, 3 bases at V and 4 bases at J, with 12 bases in the middle. The CDR3 covers 14 residues. Per the germline V gene, CDR1 is SEHNR and CDR2 is FQNEAQ (reference sequence). The CDR3 sequence is CASSFGTGGETQYF. The CDR3 region has the DNA TGTGCCAGCAGCTTCGGGACCGGCGGAGAGACCCAGTACTTC.

This clonotype has at least ten counts. This chain connects TRBV18 to TRBJ2-1, with no clear D. Trimming took off 4 bases at V and 7 bases at J, with 14 bases between the two ends. Looked up from germline, CDR1 is KGHSH and CDR2 is LQKENI. The CDR3 sequence is 14 residues long. DNA for the CDR3: TGTGCCAGCTCACAATCGACTTCCGGGAATGAGCAGTTCTTC. Its translation: CASSQSTSGNEQFF.

This clonotype occurred a few times. The chain has TRBV6-1 and TRBJ1-2, with 8 bases identical to TRBD1. This CDR3 has 16 amino acids. Per the germline V gene, CDR1 is MNHNS and CDR2 is SASEGT. The ends lost 5 bases at V and 3 bases at J; junction bases unmatched: 11. CDR3 sequence reads: CASSTRGLVEYYGYTF. The CDR3 region has the DNA TGTGCCAGCAGTACCAGGGGGCTTGTAGAGTACTATGGCTACACCTTC.

The chain has TRBV18 and TRBJ2-5; D is uncertain. Germline lookup yields CDR1 KGHSH and CDR2 LQKENI. This CDR3 comprises 13 residues. Between the trimmed V and J ends, which lost 2 bases and 5 bases, there was a span of 9 bases. The CDR3 loop reads CASSPERSETQYF. The CDR3 nucleotides read TGTGCCAGCTCACCAGAACGGTCGGAGACCCAGTACTTC.